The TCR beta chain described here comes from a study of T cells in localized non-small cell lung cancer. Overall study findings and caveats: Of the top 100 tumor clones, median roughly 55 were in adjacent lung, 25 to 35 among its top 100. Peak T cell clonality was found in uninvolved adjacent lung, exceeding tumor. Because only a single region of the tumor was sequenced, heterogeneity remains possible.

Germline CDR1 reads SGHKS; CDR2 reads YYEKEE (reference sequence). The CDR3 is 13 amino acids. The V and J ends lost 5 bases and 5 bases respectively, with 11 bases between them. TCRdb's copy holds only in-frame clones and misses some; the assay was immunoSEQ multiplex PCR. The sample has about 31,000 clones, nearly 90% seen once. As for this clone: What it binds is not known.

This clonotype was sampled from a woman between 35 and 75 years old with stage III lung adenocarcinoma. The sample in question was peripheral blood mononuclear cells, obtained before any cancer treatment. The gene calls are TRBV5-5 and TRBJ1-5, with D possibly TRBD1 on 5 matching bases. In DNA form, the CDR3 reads TGTGCCAGCAGTTTAACAGGTTATCAGCCCCAGCATTTT. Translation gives CASSLTGYQPQHF.